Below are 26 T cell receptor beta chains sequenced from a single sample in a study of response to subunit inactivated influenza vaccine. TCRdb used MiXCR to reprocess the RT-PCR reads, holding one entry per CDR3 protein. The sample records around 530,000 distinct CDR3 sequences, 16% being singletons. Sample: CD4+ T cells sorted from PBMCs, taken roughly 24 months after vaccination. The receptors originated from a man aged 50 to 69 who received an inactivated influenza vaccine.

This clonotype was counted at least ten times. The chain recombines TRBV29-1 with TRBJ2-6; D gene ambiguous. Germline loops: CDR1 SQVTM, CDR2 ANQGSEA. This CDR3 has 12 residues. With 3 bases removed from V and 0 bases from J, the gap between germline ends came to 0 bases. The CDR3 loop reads CSVDSGANVLTF. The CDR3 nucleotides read TGCAGCGTTGACTCTGGGGCCAACGTCCTGACTTTC.

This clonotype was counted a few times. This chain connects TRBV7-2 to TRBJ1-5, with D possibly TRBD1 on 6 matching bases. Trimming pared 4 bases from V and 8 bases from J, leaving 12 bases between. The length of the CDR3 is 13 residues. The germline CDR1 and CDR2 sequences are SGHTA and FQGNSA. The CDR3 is CASSSSQGKPQHF. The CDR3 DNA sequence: TGTGCCAGCAGCTCTTCCCAGGGGAAGCCCCAGCATTTT.

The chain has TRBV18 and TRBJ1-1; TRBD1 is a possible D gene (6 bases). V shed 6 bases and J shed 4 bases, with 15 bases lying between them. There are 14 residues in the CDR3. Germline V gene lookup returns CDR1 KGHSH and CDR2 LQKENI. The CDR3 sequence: CASSLLGAGTEAFF. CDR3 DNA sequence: TGTGCCAGCTCCCTACTGGGGGCGGGCACTGAAGCTTTCTTT.

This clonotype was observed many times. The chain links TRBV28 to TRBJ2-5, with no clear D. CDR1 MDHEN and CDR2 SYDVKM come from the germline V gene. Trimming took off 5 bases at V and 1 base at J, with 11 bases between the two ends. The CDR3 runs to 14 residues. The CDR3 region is CASSRPGRQETQYF. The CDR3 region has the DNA TGTGCCAGCAGTCGACCCGGACGCCAAGAGACCCAGTACTTC.

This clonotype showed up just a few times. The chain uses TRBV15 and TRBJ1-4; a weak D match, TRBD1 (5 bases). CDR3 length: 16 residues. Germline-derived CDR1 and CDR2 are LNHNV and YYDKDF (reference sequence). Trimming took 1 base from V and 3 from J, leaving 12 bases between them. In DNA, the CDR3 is TGTGCCACCAGCAGAGCGGCGGCAGGGTCTAATGAAAAACTGTTTTTT. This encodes CATSRAAAGSNEKLFF.

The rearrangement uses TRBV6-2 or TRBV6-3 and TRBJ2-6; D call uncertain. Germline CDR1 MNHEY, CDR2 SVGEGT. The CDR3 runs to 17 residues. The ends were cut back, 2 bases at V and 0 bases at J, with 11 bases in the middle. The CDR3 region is CASSYEAKGSGANVLTF. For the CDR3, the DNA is TGTGCCAGCAGTTACGAGGCCAAGGGCTCTGGGGCCAACGTCCTGACTTTC.

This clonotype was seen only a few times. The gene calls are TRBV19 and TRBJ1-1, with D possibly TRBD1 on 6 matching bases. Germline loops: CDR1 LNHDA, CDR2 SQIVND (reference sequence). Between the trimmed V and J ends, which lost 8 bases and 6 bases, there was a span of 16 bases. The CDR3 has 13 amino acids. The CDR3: CASDWGAKAEAFF. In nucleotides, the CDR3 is TGTGCCAGTGATTGGGGGGCGAAGGCTGAAGCTTTCTTT.

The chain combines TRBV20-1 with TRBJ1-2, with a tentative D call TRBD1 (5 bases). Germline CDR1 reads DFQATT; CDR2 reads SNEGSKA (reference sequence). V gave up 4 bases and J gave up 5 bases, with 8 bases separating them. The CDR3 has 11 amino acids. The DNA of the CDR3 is TGCAGTGCTACCGGGACGTATGGCTACACCTTC. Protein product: CSATGTYGYTF.

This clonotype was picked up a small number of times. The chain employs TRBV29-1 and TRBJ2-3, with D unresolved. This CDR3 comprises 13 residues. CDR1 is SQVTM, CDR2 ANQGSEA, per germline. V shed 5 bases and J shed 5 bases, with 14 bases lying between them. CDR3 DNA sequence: TGCAGCGTTTCCAGTGCTCAAGGAGATACGCAGTATTTT. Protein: CSVSSAQGDTQYF.

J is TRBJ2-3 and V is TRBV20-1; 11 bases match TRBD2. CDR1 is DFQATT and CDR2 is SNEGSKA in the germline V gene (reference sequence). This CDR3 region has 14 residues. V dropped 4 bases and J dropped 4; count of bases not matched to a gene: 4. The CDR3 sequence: CSATTSGNADTQYF. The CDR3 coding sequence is TGCAGTGCTACGACTAGCGGGAATGCAGATACGCAGTATTTT.

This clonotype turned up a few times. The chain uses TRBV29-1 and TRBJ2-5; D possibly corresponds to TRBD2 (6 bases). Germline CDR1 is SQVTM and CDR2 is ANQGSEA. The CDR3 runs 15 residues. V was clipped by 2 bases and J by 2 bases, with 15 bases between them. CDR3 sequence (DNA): TGCAGCGTTGAACTGGCTGGGGGGTATCAAGAGACCCAGTACTTC. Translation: CSVELAGGYQETQYF.

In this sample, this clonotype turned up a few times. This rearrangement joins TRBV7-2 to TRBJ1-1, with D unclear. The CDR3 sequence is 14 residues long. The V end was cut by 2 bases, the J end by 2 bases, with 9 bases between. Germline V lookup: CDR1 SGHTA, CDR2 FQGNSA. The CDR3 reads CASSLPQTNTEAFF. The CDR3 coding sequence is TGTGCCAGCAGCTTACCCCAGACTAACACTGAAGCTTTCTTT.

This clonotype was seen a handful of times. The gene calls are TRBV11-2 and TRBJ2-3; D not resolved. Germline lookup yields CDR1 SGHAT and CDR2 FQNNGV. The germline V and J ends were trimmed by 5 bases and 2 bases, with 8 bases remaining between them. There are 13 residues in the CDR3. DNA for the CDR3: TGTGCCAGCAGCCACCCCTTCACAGATACGCAGTATTTT. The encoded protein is CASSHPFTDTQYF.

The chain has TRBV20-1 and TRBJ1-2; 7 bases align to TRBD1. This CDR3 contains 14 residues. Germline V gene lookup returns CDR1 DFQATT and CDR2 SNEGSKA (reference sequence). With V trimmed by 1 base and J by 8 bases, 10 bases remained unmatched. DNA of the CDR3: TGCAGTGCTAGAGTTCTTGGACAGGCGTGGGGCTACACCTTC. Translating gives CSARVLGQAWGYTF.

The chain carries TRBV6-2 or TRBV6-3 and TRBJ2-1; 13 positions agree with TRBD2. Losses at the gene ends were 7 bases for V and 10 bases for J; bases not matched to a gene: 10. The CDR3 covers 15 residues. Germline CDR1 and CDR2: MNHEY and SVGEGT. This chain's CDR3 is CASTILAGGPVEQFF. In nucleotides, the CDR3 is TGTGCCAGCACTATACTAGCGGGAGGGCCAGTGGAGCAGTTCTTC.

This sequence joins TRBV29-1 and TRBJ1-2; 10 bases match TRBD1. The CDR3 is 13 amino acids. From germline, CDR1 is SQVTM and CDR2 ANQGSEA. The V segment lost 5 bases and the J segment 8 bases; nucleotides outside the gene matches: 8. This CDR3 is CSVPGQGNRGYTF. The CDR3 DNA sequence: TGCAGCGTTCCGGGACAGGGGAATCGGGGCTACACCTTC.

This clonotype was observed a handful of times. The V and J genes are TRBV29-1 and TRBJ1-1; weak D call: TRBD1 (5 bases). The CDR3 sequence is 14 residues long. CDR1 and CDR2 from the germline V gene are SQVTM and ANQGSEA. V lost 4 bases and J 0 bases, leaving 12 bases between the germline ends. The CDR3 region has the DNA TGCAGCGTTGCGGCAGGGATCTTGAACACTGAAGCTTTCTTT. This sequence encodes CSVAAGILNTEAFF.

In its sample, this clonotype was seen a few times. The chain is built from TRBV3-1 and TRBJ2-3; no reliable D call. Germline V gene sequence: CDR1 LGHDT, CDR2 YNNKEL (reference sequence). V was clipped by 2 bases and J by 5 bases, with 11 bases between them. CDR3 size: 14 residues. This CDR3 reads CASSQLVRRDTQYF. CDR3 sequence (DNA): TGTGCCAGCAGCCAACTAGTTCGGAGAGATACGCAGTATTTT.

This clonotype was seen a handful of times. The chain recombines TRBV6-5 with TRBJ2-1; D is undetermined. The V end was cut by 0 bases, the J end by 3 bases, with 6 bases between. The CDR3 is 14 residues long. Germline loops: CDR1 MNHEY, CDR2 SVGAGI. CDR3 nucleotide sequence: TGTGCCAGCAGTTACTCTCAAGTCTACAATGAGCAGTTCTTC. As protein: CASSYSQVYNEQFF.

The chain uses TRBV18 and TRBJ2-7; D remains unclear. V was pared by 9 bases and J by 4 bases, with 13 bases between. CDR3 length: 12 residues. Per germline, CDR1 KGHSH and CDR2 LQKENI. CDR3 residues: CASTSLDYEQYF. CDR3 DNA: TGTGCCAGTACCAGCTTAGATTACGAGCAGTACTTC.

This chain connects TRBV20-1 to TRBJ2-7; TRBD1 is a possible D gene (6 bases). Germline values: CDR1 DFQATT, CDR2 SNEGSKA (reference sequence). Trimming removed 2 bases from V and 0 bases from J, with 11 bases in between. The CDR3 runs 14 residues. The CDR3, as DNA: TGCAGTGCTAGACAAGGGACATCCTCCTACGAGCAGTACTTC. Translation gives CSARQGTSSYEQYF.

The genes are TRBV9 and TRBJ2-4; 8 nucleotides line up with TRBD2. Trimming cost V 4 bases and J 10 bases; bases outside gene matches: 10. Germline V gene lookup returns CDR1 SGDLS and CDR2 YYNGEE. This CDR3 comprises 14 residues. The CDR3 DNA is TGTGCCAGCAGCCCTGCGGGACTAGGGTATATTCAGTACTTC. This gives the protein CASSPAGLGYIQYF.

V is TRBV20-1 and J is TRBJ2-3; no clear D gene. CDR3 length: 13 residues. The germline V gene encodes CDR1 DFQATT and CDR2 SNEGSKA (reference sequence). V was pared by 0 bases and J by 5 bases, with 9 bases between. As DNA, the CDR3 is TGCAGTGCTAGAGATTTAGTTTTAGATACGCAGTATTTT. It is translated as CSARDLVLDTQYF.

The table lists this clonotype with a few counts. In DNA form, the CDR3 reads TGTGCCAGCACCCAGGGACTAGCGGGGTACAATGAGCAGTTCTTC. It codes for CASTQGLAGYNEQFF. The rearrangement joins TRBV27 to TRBJ2-1; 13 positions agree with TRBD2. The ends lost 7 bases at V and 4 bases at J; junction bases unmatched: 4. Germline CDR1 is MNHEY and CDR2 is SMNVEV (reference sequence). This CDR3 has 15 amino acids.

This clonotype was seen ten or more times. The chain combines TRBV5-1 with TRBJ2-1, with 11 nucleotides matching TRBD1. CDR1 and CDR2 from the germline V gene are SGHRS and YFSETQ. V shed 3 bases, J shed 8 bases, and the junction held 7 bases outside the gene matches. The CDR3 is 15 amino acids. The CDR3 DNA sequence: TGCGCCAGCAGCTGGACAGGGGGCGCGGGTTATGAGCAGTTCTTC. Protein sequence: CASSWTGGAGYEQFF.

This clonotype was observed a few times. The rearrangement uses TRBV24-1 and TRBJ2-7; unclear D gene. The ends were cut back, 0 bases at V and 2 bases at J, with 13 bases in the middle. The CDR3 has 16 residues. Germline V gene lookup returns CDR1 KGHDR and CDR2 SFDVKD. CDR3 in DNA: TGTGCCACCAGTGATTTGTGGCACCTATGTACCTACGAGCAGTACTTC. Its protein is CATSDLWHLCTYEQYF.